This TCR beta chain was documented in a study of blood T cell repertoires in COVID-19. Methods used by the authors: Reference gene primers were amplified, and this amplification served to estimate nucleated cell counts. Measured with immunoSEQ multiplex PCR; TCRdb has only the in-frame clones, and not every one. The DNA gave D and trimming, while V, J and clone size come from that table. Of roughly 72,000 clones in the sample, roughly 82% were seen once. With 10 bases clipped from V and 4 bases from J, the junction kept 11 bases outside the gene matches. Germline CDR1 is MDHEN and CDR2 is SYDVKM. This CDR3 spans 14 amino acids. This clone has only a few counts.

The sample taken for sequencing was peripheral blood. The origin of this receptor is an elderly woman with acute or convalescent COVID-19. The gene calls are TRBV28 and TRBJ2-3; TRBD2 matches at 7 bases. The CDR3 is CAISEGGNSDTQYF. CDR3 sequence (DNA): TGTGCCATTTCGGAGGGAGGGAACTCAGATACGCAGTATTTT.